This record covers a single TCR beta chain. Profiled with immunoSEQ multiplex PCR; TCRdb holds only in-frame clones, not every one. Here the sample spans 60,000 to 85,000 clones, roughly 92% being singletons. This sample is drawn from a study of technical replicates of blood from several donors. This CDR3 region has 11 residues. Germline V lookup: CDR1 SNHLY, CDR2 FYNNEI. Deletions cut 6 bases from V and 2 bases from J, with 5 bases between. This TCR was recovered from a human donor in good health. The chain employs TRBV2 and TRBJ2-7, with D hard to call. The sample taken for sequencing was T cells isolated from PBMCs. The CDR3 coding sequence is TGTGCCAGCAGCGCGGCCTACGAGCAGTACTTC. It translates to CASSAAYEQYF.